These 21 T cell receptor beta chains share one sample of origin, sequenced in a study of blood T cell repertoires in COVID-19. Produced via immunoSEQ multiplex PCR; TCRdb's table is partial and in-frame only. The sample includes around 200,000 clones, 65% to 90% of them seen just once. The sequencing input was peripheral blood. The receptors originated from a man aged 45-60 years with acute or convalescent COVID-19.

The chain is built from TRBV27 and TRBJ1-6; a weak D match, TRBD1 (5 bases). Trimming stripped 8 bases from V and 7 bases from J, with 15 bases between. Germline V gene data show CDR1 as MNHEY and CDR2 as SMNVEV (reference sequence). The CDR3 spans 14 residues. The CDR3 here is CASGTQGWNSPLHF. The CDR3 region has the DNA TGTGCCAGCGGAACGCAGGGTTGGAATTCACCCCTCCACTTT.

CDR3: CASSGPGQGAGEQFF. The CDR3 nucleotides read TGTGCCAGCAGCGGGCCGGGACAGGGTGCGGGTGAGCAGTTCTTC. The chain carries TRBV9 and TRBJ2-1, with 9 bases matching TRBD1. Germline CDR1 SGDLS, CDR2 YYNGEE. With 3 bases clipped from V and 9 bases from J, the junction kept 10 bases outside the gene matches. The CDR3 consists of 15 residues.

V gene TRBV7-9 combines with J gene TRBJ1-1; D might be TRBD1 (5 bases). The CDR3 runs to 14 residues. Germline CDR1 is SEHNR and CDR2 is FQNEAQ (reference sequence). Trimming removed 0 bases from V and 7 bases from J, with 12 bases in between. Written as DNA, the CDR3 is TGTGCCAGCAGCTTAGCAGGCAGGGATAATGAAGCTTTCTTT. It translates to CASSLAGRDNEAFF.

This chain joins TRBV10-1 and TRBJ1-5, with a possible D match to TRBD1 (6 bases). In germline, CDR1 is WNHNN, CDR2 SYGVQD (reference sequence). The V gene lost 6 bases and the J gene lost 4 bases, with 13 bases spanning the gap. The length of the CDR3 is 14 residues. The DNA for the CDR3 is TGCGCCAGCAGCCTCGGGACACAAAATCAGCCCCAGCATTTT. Its translation is CASSLGTQNQPQHF.

This clone has a handful of counts. The chain carries TRBV30 and TRBJ1-3, with D perhaps TRBD1 (5 bases). The CDR3 is 14 amino acids. Between the trimmed V and J ends, which lost 1 base and 0 bases, there was a span of 7 bases. CDR1 and CDR2 from the germline V gene are GTSNPN and SVGIG (reference sequence). DNA for the CDR3: TGTGCCTGGAGTGGGGGGGTCTCTGGAAACACCATATATTTT. Translated: CAWSGGVSGNTIYF.

The chain joins TRBV9 to TRBJ2-5; 7 nucleotides agree with TRBD2. The CDR3 consists of 16 residues. CDR1 is SGDLS, CDR2 YYNGEE, per germline. V lost 0 bases to trimming and J lost 7 bases; unmatched junction nucleotides: 12. Written as DNA, the CDR3 is TGTGCCAGCAGCGTAGAAGCGGGGCCCTCCCCGGGGACCCAGTACTTC. Translated, it gives CASSVEAGPSPGTQYF.

The V gene is TRBV3-1 (or the pseudogene TRBV3-2), the J gene TRBJ2-2; tentatively, D is TRBD1 (6 bases). The CDR3 has 15 amino acids. The germline V gene has CDR1 LGHDT and CDR2 YNNKEL (reference sequence). The V gene lost 4 bases and the J gene lost 4 bases, with 13 bases spanning the gap. CDR3 residues: CASSRTEGITGELFF. For the CDR3, the DNA is TGTGCCAGCAGCCGGACAGAAGGTATCACCGGGGAGCTGTTTTTT.

The genes are TRBV19 and TRBJ2-5; TRBD1 matches at 9 bases. After removal of 5 bases from V and 4 bases from J, the junction contained 8 bases not matched to a gene. This CDR3 has 15 residues. From germline, CDR1 is LNHDA and CDR2 SQIVND (reference sequence). CDR3 residues: CASSVGQGRIETQYF. The CDR3 bases are TGTGCCAGTAGTGTGGGACAGGGAAGAATAGAGACCCAGTACTTC.

The V and J genes are TRBV7-2 and TRBJ1-2; TRBD1 matches at 10 bases. The trim removed 3 bases at V and 7 bases at J, leaving 11 bases unmatched. Germline assignment: CDR1 SGHTA and CDR2 FQGNSA. This CDR3 comprises 16 residues. The chain's CDR3 is CASSLSTGGERGGYTF. In DNA form, the CDR3 reads TGTGCCAGCAGCTTGTCGACAGGGGGCGAAAGGGGTGGCTACACCTTC. The whole variable domain, filled in from reference TRBV7-2 and TRBJ1-2, reads GAGVSQSPSNKVTEKGKDVELRCDPISGHTALYWYRQSLGQGLEFLIYFQGNSAPDKSGLPSDRFSAERTGGSVSTLTIQRTQQEDSAVYLCASSLSTGGERGGYTFGSGTRLTVV.

The chain joins TRBV5-1 to TRBJ2-7, with TRBD2 matching over 9 bases. The V segment lost 4 bases and the J segment 2 bases; nucleotides outside the gene matches: 7. The CDR3 length is 15 residues. Germline assignment: CDR1 SGHRS and CDR2 YFSETQ. The CDR3 region has the DNA TGCGCCAGCAGCAGAACTAGCGGGCTCGCCTACGAGCAGTACTTC. The encoded protein is CASSRTSGLAYEQYF.

V and J are TRBV11-2 and TRBJ2-6, with D unresolved. V was cut by 2 bases and J by 1 base, with 3 bases left in between. Germline loops: CDR1 SGHAT, CDR2 FQNNGV. The CDR3 extends over 14 amino acids. CDR3 amino acids: CASSLRSGANVLTF. The DNA for the CDR3 is TGTGCCAGCAGCTTACGGTCTGGGGCCAACGTCCTGACTTTC.

V is TRBV10-1 and J is TRBJ2-3; 9 bases match TRBD2. J gave up 2 bases and V 3 bases, and 6 bases lay outside the gene matches. The germline V gene encodes CDR1 WNHNN and CDR2 SYGVQD (reference sequence). The CDR3 extends over 16 amino acids. CDR3 in amino acids: CASSEALAGTTDTQYF. DNA of the CDR3: TGCGCCAGCAGTGAAGCGCTAGCGGGGACCACAGATACGCAGTATTTT.

The gene calls are TRBV3-1 (or the pseudogene TRBV3-2) and TRBJ2-2; 10 nucleotides agree with TRBD1. Trimming at V came to 6 bases and at J to 14 bases, leaving 6 bases not matched to a gene. The CDR3 loop spans 12 amino acids. Germline V lookup: CDR1 LGHDT, CDR2 YNNKEL (reference sequence). The DNA of the CDR3 is TGTGCCAGCAGACCTACGACAGGGGGCCTGTTTTTT. It is translated as CASRPTTGGLFF.

This clone was seen more than once but under ten times. CDR3 nucleotides: TGTGCCAGCAGCTTAGGGGCAGGGGACCATCAGCCCCAGCATTTT. It is translated as CASSLGAGDHQPQHF. The chain carries TRBV11-2 and TRBJ1-5; possibly TRBD1 for D (6 bases). The CDR3 has 15 residues. Germline V gene sequence: CDR1 SGHAT, CDR2 FQNNGV. The ends were cut back, 1 base at V and 5 bases at J, with 12 bases in the middle.

This chain joins TRBV10-3 and TRBJ1-1, with D perhaps TRBD1 (6 bases). The CDR3 sequence is 15 residues long. Trimming pared 2 bases from V and 0 bases from J, leaving 10 bases between. Per germline, CDR1 ENHRY and CDR2 SYGVKD. The CDR3 coding sequence is TGTGCCATCAGTGAGGTCAACAGGGTGAACACTGAAGCTTTCTTT. Its translation is CAISEVNRVNTEAFF.

The J gene is TRBJ1-5, the V gene TRBV4-2; maybe TRBD1 (6 bases). This CDR3 contains 14 residues. Germline CDR1 is LGHNA and CDR2 is YNFKEQ. Trimming stripped 1 base from V and 7 bases from J, with 11 bases between. The CDR3 reads CASSQGGQDQPQHF. The CDR3 bases are TGTGCCAGCAGCCAAGGGGGGCAGGACCAGCCCCAGCATTTT.

V gene TRBV7-9 combines with J gene TRBJ1-4; 9 nucleotides line up with TRBD1. The CDR3 runs to 14 residues. Trimming removed 8 bases from V and 8 bases from J; junction bases left unmatched: 9. Looked up from germline, CDR1 is SEHNR and CDR2 is FQNEAQ (reference sequence). The CDR3 reads CASVQGQGNEKLFF. The CDR3 DNA reads TGTGCCAGCGTGCAAGGACAGGGGAACGAAAAACTGTTTTTT.

The genes are TRBV5-6 and TRBJ2-5, with TRBD2 as a possible D gene (7 bases). CDR1 is SGHDT and CDR2 is YYEEEE in the germline V gene. There are 14 residues in the CDR3. V lost 2 bases to trimming and J lost 5 bases, with 13 bases between them. In DNA, the CDR3 is TGTGCCAGCAGCTTCGGGGGGCGGTCGGAGACCCAGTACTTC. Encoded protein: CASSFGGRSETQYF.

This clone came up once. V is TRBV4-1 and J is TRBJ1-2; possibly TRBD1 for D (6 bases). This CDR3 comprises 16 residues. Trimming left V 3 bases short and J 3 bases short, with 17 bases between. Germline assignment: CDR1 MGHRA and CDR2 YSYEKL. The CDR3 region has the DNA TGCGCCAGCAGCCAGGAGGATGGGACAATGGACTATGGCTACACCTTC. Amino acids: CASSQEDGTMDYGYTF.

The chain joins TRBV27 to TRBJ2-3, with 8 nucleotides matching TRBD2. The germline V gene encodes CDR1 MNHEY and CDR2 SMNVEV (reference sequence). The CDR3 is 14 amino acids. The V segment lost 2 bases and the J segment 8 bases; nucleotides outside the gene matches: 6. This CDR3 reads CASSLGTRTGTQYF. The CDR3 DNA sequence: TGTGCCAGCAGTTTAGGGACTAGAACTGGTACGCAGTATTTT.

The chain combines TRBV30 with TRBJ1-1; no clear D gene. Trimming shortened V by 5 bases and J by 11 bases, and 12 bases separated the two germline ends. CDR1 is GTSNPN and CDR2 is SVGIG in the germline V gene (reference sequence). CDR3 length: 10 amino acids. The CDR3 here is CAWGQTRAFF. In nucleotides, the CDR3 is TGTGCCTGGGGGCAGACGAGGGCTTTCTTT.